These T cell receptor beta chains were read from a single sample in a study of T cell responses to AZD1222 COVID-19 vaccine. Profiling relied on immunoSEQ multiplex PCR, and the TCRdb table lists in-frame clones only, not all of them. Counted here are approximately 140,000 clones, about 93% occurring once; the ten biggest clones make up roughly 2%. Sample: peripheral blood, taken on day 0 of AZD1222 vaccination. The receptors derive from an adult in good health. Each CDR3 is given without its conserved first and last residue. The size entry is marked missing in some rows and otherwise reads once, few, many or a size class.

J,V,size,CDR3
TRBJ2-2,TRBV6-5,few,ASSYGGRGGELF
TRBJ2-1,TRBV27,-,ASILSNEQF
TRBJ2-5,TRBV6-1,-,ASSDGPGGETQY
TRBJ2-1,TRBV5-1,-,ASSITGGFSYNEQF
TRBJ2-2,TRBV14,few,ASSPQGVSSGELF
TRBJ1-1,TRBV13,-,ASSLGLTGRAF
TRBJ1-1,TRBV2,-,ASSGLQGTEAF
TRBJ1-2,TRBV14,-,ASSQGGFREDGYT
TRBJ1-1,TRBV11-2,-,ASSLDMVPNTEAF
TRBJ2-1,TRBV6-5,-,ASLSGWSSYNEQF
TRBJ1-2,TRBV7-3,-,ASSDQPQGMGYGYT
TRBJ2-7,TRBV13,-,ASSIGTSGGYEQY
TRBJ1-1,TRBV7-9,-,ASSRTGGTEAF
TRBJ1-4,TRBV28,-,ASNLSGTGPKLF
TRBJ2-1,TRBV24-1,once,ATSARDRGLAGDSYNEQF
TRBJ1-5,TRBV12-5,few,ASALGGQGSFQPQH
TRBJ2-1,TRBV7-8,-,ASSPDRLAGSYNEQF
TRBJ1-3,TRBV19,-,ASSTFRDSSSGNTIY
TRBJ2-5,TRBV18,-,ASSPPGQETQY
TRBJ1-5,TRBV19,-,ASSIDQALLSNQPQH
TRBJ2-2,TRBV13,-,ASLRRGGSGELF
TRBJ1-3,TRBV5-6,-,ASSLFGNTIY
TRBJ2-1,TRBV5-1,-,ASSKGLAGVGEQF